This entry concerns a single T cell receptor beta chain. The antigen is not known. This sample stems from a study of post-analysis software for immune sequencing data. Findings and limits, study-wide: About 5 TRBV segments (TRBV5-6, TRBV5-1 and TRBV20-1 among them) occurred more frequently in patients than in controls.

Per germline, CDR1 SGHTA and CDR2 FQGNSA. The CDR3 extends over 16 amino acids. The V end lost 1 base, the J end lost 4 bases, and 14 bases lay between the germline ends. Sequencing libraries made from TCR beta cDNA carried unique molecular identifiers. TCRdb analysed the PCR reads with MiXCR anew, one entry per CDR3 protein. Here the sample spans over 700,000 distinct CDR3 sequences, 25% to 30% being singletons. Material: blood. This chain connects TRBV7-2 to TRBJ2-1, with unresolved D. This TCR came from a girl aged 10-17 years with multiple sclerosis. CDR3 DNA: TGTGCCAGCAGCTTAGTAGCCGGGTTGGGGTACAATGAGCAGTTCTTC. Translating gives CASSLVAGLGYNEQFF.